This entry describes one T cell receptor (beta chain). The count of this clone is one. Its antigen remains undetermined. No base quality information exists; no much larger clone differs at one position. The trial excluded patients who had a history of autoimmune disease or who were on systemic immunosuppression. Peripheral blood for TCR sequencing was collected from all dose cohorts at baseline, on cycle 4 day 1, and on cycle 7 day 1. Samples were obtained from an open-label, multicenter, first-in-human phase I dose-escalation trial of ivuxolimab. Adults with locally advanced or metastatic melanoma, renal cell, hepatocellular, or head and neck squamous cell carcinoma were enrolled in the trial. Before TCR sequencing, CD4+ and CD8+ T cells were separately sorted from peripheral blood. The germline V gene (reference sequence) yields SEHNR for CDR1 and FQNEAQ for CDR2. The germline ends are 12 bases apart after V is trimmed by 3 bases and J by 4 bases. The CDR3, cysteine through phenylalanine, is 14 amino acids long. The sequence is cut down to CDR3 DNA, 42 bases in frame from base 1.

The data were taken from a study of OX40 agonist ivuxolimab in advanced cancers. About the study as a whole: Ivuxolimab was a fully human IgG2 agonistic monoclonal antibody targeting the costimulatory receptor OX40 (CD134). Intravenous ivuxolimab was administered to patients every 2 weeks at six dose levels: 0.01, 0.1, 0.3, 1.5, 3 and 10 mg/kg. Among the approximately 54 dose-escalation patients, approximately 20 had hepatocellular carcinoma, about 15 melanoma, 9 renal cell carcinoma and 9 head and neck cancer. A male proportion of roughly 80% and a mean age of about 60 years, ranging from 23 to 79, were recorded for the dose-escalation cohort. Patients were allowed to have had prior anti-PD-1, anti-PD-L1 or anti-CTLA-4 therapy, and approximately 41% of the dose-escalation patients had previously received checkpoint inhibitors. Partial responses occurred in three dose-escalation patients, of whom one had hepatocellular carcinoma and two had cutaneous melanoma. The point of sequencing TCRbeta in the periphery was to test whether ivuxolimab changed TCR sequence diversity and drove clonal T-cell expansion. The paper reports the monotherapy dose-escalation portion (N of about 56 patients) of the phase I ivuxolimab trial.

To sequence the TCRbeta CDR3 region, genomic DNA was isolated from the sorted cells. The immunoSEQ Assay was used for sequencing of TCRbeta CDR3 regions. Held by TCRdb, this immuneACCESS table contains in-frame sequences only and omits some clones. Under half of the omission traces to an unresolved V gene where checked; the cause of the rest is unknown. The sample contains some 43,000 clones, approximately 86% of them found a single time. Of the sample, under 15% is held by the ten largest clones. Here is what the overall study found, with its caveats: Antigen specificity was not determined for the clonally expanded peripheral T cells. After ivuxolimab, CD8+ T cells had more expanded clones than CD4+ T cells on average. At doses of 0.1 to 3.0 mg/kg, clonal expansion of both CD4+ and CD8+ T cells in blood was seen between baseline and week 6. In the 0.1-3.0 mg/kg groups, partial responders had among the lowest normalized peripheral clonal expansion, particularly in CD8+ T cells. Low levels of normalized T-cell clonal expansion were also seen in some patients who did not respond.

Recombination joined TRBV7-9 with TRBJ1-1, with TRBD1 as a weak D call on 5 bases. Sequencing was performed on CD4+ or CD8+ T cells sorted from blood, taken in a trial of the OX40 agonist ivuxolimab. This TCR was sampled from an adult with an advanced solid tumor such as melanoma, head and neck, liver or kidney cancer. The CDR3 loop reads CASSFQGWSTEAFF. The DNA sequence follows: TGTGCCAGCAGCTTTCAGGGTTGGAGCACTGAAGCTTTCTTT.